The rows below give T cell receptor beta chains drawn from one sample of a study of blood T cell repertoires in COVID-19. This table comes from immunoSEQ multiplex PCR, and its TCRdb copy is limited to in-frame clones, with some not included. The sample yields about 150,000 clones, roughly 78% seen once. The specimen sequenced was peripheral blood. The origin of the receptors is a human donor with acute or convalescent COVID-19. The donor label of this sample is uncertain. CDR3s include the opening cysteine and the closing phenylalanine or tryptophan. Each record gives: V gene, D gene, clone size, J gene, CDR3 protein, CDR3 DNA. The D gene is left open where the match is weak. Rows may omit the clone size; those that give it use once, few, many or a size class.

v_call: TRBV5-4
d_call: TRBD1
clone_size: once
j_call: TRBJ2-2
cdr3_aa: CASSPPGQRNTGELFF
cdr3_nt: TGTGCCAGCAGCCCGCCGGGACAGAGAAACACCGGGGAGCTGTTTTTT

v_call: TRBV10-3
d_call: -
clone_size: once
j_call: TRBJ1-2
cdr3_aa: CATLASRDYGYTF
cdr3_nt: TGTGCCACACTTGCGTCGCGGGACTATGGCTACACCTTC

v_call: TRBV6-1
d_call: -
clone_size: -
j_call: TRBJ2-7
cdr3_aa: CASSDRLGSQYF
cdr3_nt: TGTGCCAGCAGTGATCGCCTGGGCTCGCAGTACTTC

v_call: TRBV19
d_call: TRBD1
clone_size: -
j_call: TRBJ1-2
cdr3_aa: CASTTRGQGSGYTF
cdr3_nt: TGTGCCAGCACCACCCGGGGACAGGGGTCTGGCTACACCTTC

v_call: TRBV25-1
d_call: TRBD1
clone_size: -
j_call: TRBJ1-4
cdr3_aa: CASSERGTATNEKLFF
cdr3_nt: TGTGCCAGCAGTGAAAGGGGGACAGCAACTAATGAAAAACTGTTTTTT

v_call: TRBV6-5
d_call: -
clone_size: -
j_call: TRBJ1-1
cdr3_aa: CASSSVQGNTEAFF
cdr3_nt: TGTGCCAGCAGTTCTGTACAGGGCAACACTGAAGCTTTCTTT

v_call: TRBV13
d_call: TRBD2
clone_size: -
j_call: TRBJ2-1
cdr3_aa: CASSLGLAGAAGDNEQFF
cdr3_nt: TGTGCCAGCAGCTTAGGACTAGCGGGGGCCGCCGGGGACAATGAGCAGTTCTTC

v_call: TRBV4-2
d_call: -
clone_size: few
j_call: TRBJ1-6
cdr3_aa: CATGGSGNSPLHF
cdr3_nt: TGTGCCACCGGGGGTTCGGGTAATTCACCCCTCCACTTT

v_call: TRBV7-2
d_call: TRBD2
clone_size: few
j_call: TRBJ2-1
cdr3_aa: CASSYRSSGTSYNEQFF
cdr3_nt: TGTGCCAGCAGCTACCGTTCTAGCGGGACTTCCTACAATGAGCAGTTCTTC

v_call: TRBV6-6
d_call: -
clone_size: -
j_call: TRBJ1-5
cdr3_aa: CAARGSNQPQHF
cdr3_nt: TGTGCCGCCAGGGGTAGCAATCAGCCCCAGCATTTT

v_call: TRBV5-4
d_call: -
clone_size: -
j_call: TRBJ1-2
cdr3_aa: CASSLGGGYTF
cdr3_nt: TGTGCCAGCAGCTTGGGGGGCGGTTACACCTTC

v_call: TRBV23-1
d_call: TRBD2
clone_size: -
j_call: TRBJ2-3
cdr3_aa: CASSQVLAGGTDTQYF
cdr3_nt: TGCGCCAGCAGTCAGGTACTAGCGGGGGGCACAGATACGCAGTATTTT

v_call: TRBV5-1
d_call: -
clone_size: few
j_call: TRBJ1-3
cdr3_aa: CASSLESPGPGNTIYF
cdr3_nt: TGCGCCAGCAGCTTGGAATCACCGGGTCCAGGAAACACCATATATTTT

v_call: TRBV7-9
d_call: TRBD1
clone_size: -
j_call: TRBJ2-7
cdr3_aa: CASSRIGTGSVSYEQYF
cdr3_nt: TGTGCCAGCAGCCGGATAGGGACAGGGAGTGTGTCATACGAGCAGTACTTC

v_call: TRBV5-6
d_call: TRBD2
clone_size: -
j_call: TRBJ2-5
cdr3_aa: CASSLGPAGGPGETQYF
cdr3_nt: TGTGCCAGCAGCTTGGGCCCGGCGGGGGGGCCCGGGGAGACCCAGTACTTC

v_call: TRBV10-3
d_call: -
clone_size: -
j_call: TRBJ2-5
cdr3_aa: CAISESSGAETQYF
cdr3_nt: TGTGCCATCAGTGAGTCCTCGGGAGCGGAGACCCAGTACTTC

v_call: TRBV10-3
d_call: -
clone_size: -
j_call: TRBJ1-2
cdr3_aa: CAISESNEDRGYTF
cdr3_nt: TGTGCCATCAGTGAGTCAAACGAAGACAGGGGCTACACCTTC

v_call: TRBV15
d_call: TRBD1
clone_size: -
j_call: TRBJ1-5
cdr3_aa: CATSRDTGGDQPQHF
cdr3_nt: TGTGCCACCAGCAGGGATACAGGGGGGGATCAGCCCCAGCATTTT

v_call: TRBV18
d_call: -
clone_size: -
j_call: TRBJ2-1
cdr3_aa: CASSAGNEQFF
cdr3_nt: TGTGCCAGCTCCGCAGGGAATGAGCAGTTCTTC

v_call: TRBV5-1
d_call: TRBD1
clone_size: -
j_call: TRBJ1-1
cdr3_aa: CASSRQGATEAFF
cdr3_nt: TGCGCCAGCAGTCGGCAGGGGGCCACTGAAGCTTTCTTT

v_call: TRBV2
d_call: -
clone_size: -
j_call: TRBJ1-2
cdr3_aa: CASLTHRDYGYTF
cdr3_nt: TGTGCCAGCCTCACACACAGGGACTATGGCTACACCTTC

v_call: TRBV5-1
d_call: -
clone_size: few
j_call: TRBJ1-2
cdr3_aa: CASSPMQGYGYTF
cdr3_nt: TGCGCCAGCAGCCCCATGCAGGGCTATGGCTACACCTTC

v_call: TRBV7-2
d_call: TRBD2
clone_size: -
j_call: TRBJ2-5
cdr3_aa: CASSFLKRSGWETQYF
cdr3_nt: TGTGCCAGCAGCTTCCTGAAGCGTAGCGGGTGGGAGACCCAGTACTTC

v_call: TRBV7-9
d_call: -
clone_size: -
j_call: TRBJ2-1
cdr3_aa: CASSRSRGYNEQFF
cdr3_nt: TGTGCCAGCAGCAGAAGTAGGGGCTACAATGAGCAGTTCTTC

v_call: TRBV9
d_call: -
clone_size: few
j_call: TRBJ1-4
cdr3_aa: CASSVGAAATNEKLFF
cdr3_nt: TGTGCCAGCAGCGTAGGTGCGGCGGCAACTAATGAAAAACTGTTTTTT

v_call: TRBV5-6
d_call: -
clone_size: -
j_call: TRBJ2-7
cdr3_aa: CASSLLGEDYEQYF
cdr3_nt: TGTGCCAGCAGCTTGCTAGGGGAAGACTACGAGCAGTACTTC

v_call: TRBV15
d_call: TRBD1
clone_size: -
j_call: TRBJ2-1
cdr3_aa: CATRNELQGISYNEQFF
cdr3_nt: TGTGCCACCAGGAACGAATTACAGGGGATCTCCTACAATGAGCAGTTCTTC

v_call: TRBV10-3
d_call: TRBD2
clone_size: -
j_call: TRBJ2-3
cdr3_aa: CAISQGLAGRADTQYF
cdr3_nt: TGTGCCATCAGCCAGGGACTAGCGGGGCGGGCAGATACGCAGTATTTT

v_call: TRBV3-1/TRBV3-2
d_call: -
clone_size: once
j_call: TRBJ2-1
cdr3_aa: CASSQDGGTYTKREFF
cdr3_nt: TGTGCCAGCAGCCAAGATGGAGGGACCTACACCAAAAGGGAGTTCTTC

v_call: TRBV5-5
d_call: TRBD1
clone_size: few
j_call: TRBJ2-7
cdr3_aa: CASSLNRGQYF
cdr3_nt: TGTGCCAGCAGCCTAAACAGGGGACAGTACTTC

v_call: TRBV30
d_call: -
clone_size: once
j_call: TRBJ2-7
cdr3_aa: CAWSGAPPYEQYF
cdr3_nt: TGTGCCTGGAGTGGGGCCCCGCCCTACGAGCAGTACTTC

v_call: TRBV6-2/TRBV6-3
d_call: -
clone_size: -
j_call: TRBJ1-1
cdr3_aa: CASSYESTEAFF
cdr3_nt: TGTGCCAGCAGTTACGAGAGCACTGAAGCTTTCTTT

v_call: TRBV10-3
d_call: TRBD1
clone_size: -
j_call: TRBJ2-7
cdr3_aa: CAISERPDRGEQYF
cdr3_nt: TGTGCCATCAGTGAGCGCCCGGACAGGGGTGAGCAGTACTTC

v_call: TRBV6-1
d_call: -
clone_size: -
j_call: TRBJ1-5
cdr3_aa: CASSERLERPNQPQHF
cdr3_nt: TGTGCCAGCAGTGAGAGGTTAGAAAGGCCGAATCAGCCCCAGCATTTT

v_call: TRBV12-5
d_call: TRBD1
clone_size: -
j_call: TRBJ2-7
cdr3_aa: CASGRTGGRYEQYF
cdr3_nt: TGTGCTAGTGGCAGGACAGGGGGCCGATACGAGCAGTACTTC

v_call: TRBV5-6
d_call: TRBD2
clone_size: -
j_call: TRBJ2-1
cdr3_aa: CASITSGGYNEQFF
cdr3_nt: TGTGCCAGCATCACTAGCGGGGGCTACAATGAGCAGTTCTTC

v_call: TRBV4-2
d_call: TRBD2
clone_size: -
j_call: TRBJ2-1
cdr3_aa: CASSQGRTSGDYNEQFF
cdr3_nt: TGTGCCAGCAGCCAAGGGAGGACTAGCGGGGATTACAATGAGCAGTTCTTC

v_call: TRBV4-2
d_call: -
clone_size: -
j_call: TRBJ1-2
cdr3_aa: CASSQARGVDYGYTF
cdr3_nt: TGTGCCAGCAGCCAAGCCCGGGGGGTCGACTATGGCTACACCTTC

v_call: TRBV7-2
d_call: -
clone_size: once
j_call: TRBJ1-3
cdr3_aa: CASSLAGAGAGNTIYF
cdr3_nt: TGTGCCAGCAGCTTAGCCGGGGCAGGGGCTGGAAACACCATATATTTT

v_call: TRBV29-1
d_call: -
clone_size: -
j_call: TRBJ1-1
cdr3_aa: CSVGKQANTEAFF
cdr3_nt: TGCAGCGTTGGGAAGCAGGCGAACACTGAAGCTTTCTTT

v_call: TRBV27
d_call: TRBD2
clone_size: -
j_call: TRBJ2-1
cdr3_aa: CASSDVLASDDNEQFF
cdr3_nt: TGTGCCAGCAGCGACGTACTAGCGTCGGACGACAATGAGCAGTTCTTC

v_call: TRBV18
d_call: -
clone_size: once
j_call: TRBJ1-5
cdr3_aa: CASSRGTAENQPQHF
cdr3_nt: TGTGCCAGCTCCCGGGGGACGGCAGAAAATCAGCCCCAGCATTTT

v_call: TRBV20-1
d_call: -
clone_size: -
j_call: TRBJ1-2
cdr3_aa: CRTNSDYGYTF
cdr3_nt: TGCAGGACAAATAGCGACTATGGCTACACCTTC

v_call: TRBV4-1
d_call: -
clone_size: -
j_call: TRBJ1-1
cdr3_aa: CASSHPSTEMNTEAFF
cdr3_nt: TGCGCCAGCAGCCATCCGTCGACGGAGATGAACACTGAAGCTTTCTTT

v_call: TRBV7-2
d_call: -
clone_size: -
j_call: TRBJ1-4
cdr3_aa: CASSIRRGLFF
cdr3_nt: TGTGCCAGCAGCATAAGAAGGGGACTGTTTTTT

v_call: TRBV7-9
d_call: -
clone_size: -
j_call: TRBJ2-5
cdr3_aa: CASSSPGFGETQYF
cdr3_nt: TGTGCCAGCAGCTCCCCGGGGTTCGGGGAGACCCAGTACTTC

v_call: TRBV9
d_call: -
clone_size: -
j_call: TRBJ2-1
cdr3_aa: CASSVGLVTGNEQFF
cdr3_nt: TGTGCCAGCAGCGTAGGACTAGTAACTGGCAATGAGCAGTTCTTC

v_call: TRBV6-5
d_call: -
clone_size: -
j_call: TRBJ1-2
cdr3_aa: CASSLNFGDYGYTF
cdr3_nt: TGTGCCAGCAGCCTAAATTTTGGTGACTATGGCTACACCTTC

v_call: TRBV11-2
d_call: -
clone_size: -
j_call: TRBJ1-1
cdr3_aa: CASSLDLWNTEAFF
cdr3_nt: TGTGCCAGCAGCTTAGACCTATGGAACACTGAAGCTTTCTTT

v_call: TRBV2
d_call: -
clone_size: -
j_call: TRBJ2-1
cdr3_aa: CASSVRLSADEQFF
cdr3_nt: TGTGCCAGCAGTGTTAGACTCTCAGCGGATGAGCAGTTCTTC

v_call: TRBV5-5
d_call: TRBD1
clone_size: -
j_call: TRBJ1-6
cdr3_aa: CASSLGLSRTGSVSPLHF
cdr3_nt: TGTGCCAGCAGCTTGGGGCTTTCGCGGACAGGGAGTGTTTCACCCCTCCACTTT

v_call: TRBV6-5
d_call: -
clone_size: -
j_call: TRBJ2-1
cdr3_aa: CASSGTPYNEQFF
cdr3_nt: TGTGCCAGCAGCGGGACACCCTACAATGAGCAGTTCTTC